This T cell receptor (beta chain) derives from a study of T-cell reconstitution after alpha-beta-depleted transplantation in children. About this clonotype itself: The target antigen is unknown.

CDR3 length equals 15 residues. The germline V and J ends were trimmed by 5 bases and 2 bases, with 15 bases remaining between them. Germline CDR1 SGHVS, CDR2 FQNEAQ. Unique molecular identifiers were used in preparing the TCRbeta library. MiXCR was run by TCRdb on the PCR reads, yielding one entry per CDR3 protein. The sample consists of about 830,000 distinct CDR3 sequences, 16% of them appearing once. Points from the study as a whole: By one year post-transplant, T-cell counts and diversity largely arose from T cells that were newly produced. Recipient T cells and thymic progenitors that survived were the source of the high TCRbeta diversity seen at day 60 in some patients. About two months after transplant, alpha-beta T cells reportedly came from several hundred expanded graft clones.

This receptor was taken from a male patient aged 10 to 17 who had a stem cell transplant for acute lymphoblastic leukemia, so the T cells may come from the graft donor. The gene calls are TRBV7-8 and TRBJ1-2; D unclear. Sequenced material: PBMCs, mostly from graft donor cells, taken 360 days after TCRalphabeta/CD19-depleted stem cell transplant. CDR3 sequence reads: CASSRSYGLNYGYTF. CDR3 nucleotides: TGTGCCAGCAGCCGATCGTACGGCCTCAACTATGGCTACACCTTC. Full variable domain (rest looked up from reference TRBV7-8 and TRBJ1-2): GAGVSQSPRYKVAKRGQDVALRCDPISGHVSLFWYQQALGQGPEFLTYFQNEAQLDKSGLPSDRFFAERPEGSVSTLKIQRTQQEDSAVYLCASSRSYGLNYGYTFGSGTRLTVV.